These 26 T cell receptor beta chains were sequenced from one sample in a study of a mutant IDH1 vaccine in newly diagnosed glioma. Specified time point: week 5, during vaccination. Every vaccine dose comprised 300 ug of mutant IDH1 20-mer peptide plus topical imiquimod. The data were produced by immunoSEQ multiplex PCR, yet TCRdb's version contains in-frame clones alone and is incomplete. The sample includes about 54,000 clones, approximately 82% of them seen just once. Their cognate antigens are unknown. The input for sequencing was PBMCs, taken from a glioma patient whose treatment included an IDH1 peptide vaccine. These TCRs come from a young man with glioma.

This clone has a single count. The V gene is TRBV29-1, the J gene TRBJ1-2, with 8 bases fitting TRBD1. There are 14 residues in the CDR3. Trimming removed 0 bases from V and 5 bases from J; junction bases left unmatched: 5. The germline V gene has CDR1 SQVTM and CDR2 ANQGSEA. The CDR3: CSVEDDRGGYGYTF. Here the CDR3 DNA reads TGCAGCGTTGAAGATGACAGGGGCGGGTATGGCTACACCTTC.

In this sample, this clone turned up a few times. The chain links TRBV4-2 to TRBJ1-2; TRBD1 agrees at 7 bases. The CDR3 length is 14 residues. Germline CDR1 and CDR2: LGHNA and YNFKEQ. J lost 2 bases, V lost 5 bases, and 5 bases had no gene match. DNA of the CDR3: TGTGCCAGCAGCAATACAGGGGCCAACTATGGCTACACCTTC. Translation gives CASSNTGANYGYTF.

CDR3 in DNA: TGTGCCAGCAGTGAATTCCCTTACAATGAGCAGTTCTTC. Encoded protein: CASSEFPYNEQFF. The chain combines TRBV2 with TRBJ2-1; D gene ambiguous. The CDR3 runs to 13 residues. Germline V lookup: CDR1 SNHLY, CDR2 FYNNEI. The V end lost 2 bases, the J end lost 4 bases, and 6 bases lay between the germline ends.

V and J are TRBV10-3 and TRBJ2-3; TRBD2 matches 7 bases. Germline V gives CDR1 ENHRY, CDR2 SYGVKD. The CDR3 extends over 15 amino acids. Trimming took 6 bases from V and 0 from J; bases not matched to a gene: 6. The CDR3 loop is CAISREGGSTDTQYF. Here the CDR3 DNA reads TGTGCCATCAGCAGAGAGGGAGGGAGCACAGATACGCAGTATTTT.

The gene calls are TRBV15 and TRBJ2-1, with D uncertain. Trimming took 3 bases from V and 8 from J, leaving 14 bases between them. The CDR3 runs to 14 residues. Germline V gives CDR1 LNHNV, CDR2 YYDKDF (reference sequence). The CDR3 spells CATSRRPMSDEQFF. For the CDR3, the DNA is TGTGCCACCAGCAGGCGTCCAATGAGTGATGAGCAGTTCTTC. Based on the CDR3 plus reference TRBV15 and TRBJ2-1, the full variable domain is DAMVIQNPRYQVTQFGKPVTLSCSQTLNHNVMYWYQQKSSQAPKLLFHYYDKDFNNEADTPDNFQSRRPNTSFCFLDIRSPGLGDTAMYLCATSRRPMSDEQFFGPGTRLTVL.

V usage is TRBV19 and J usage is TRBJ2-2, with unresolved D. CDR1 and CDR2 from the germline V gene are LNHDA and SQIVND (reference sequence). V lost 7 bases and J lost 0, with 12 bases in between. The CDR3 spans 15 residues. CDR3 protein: CASKEKRTNTGELFF. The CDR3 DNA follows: TGTGCCAGTAAAGAGAAGAGAACGAACACCGGGGAGCTGTTTTTT. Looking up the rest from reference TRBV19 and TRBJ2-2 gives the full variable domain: DGGITQSPKYLFRKEGQNVTLSCEQNLNHDAMYWYRQDPGQGLRLIYYSQIVNDFQKGDIAEGYSVSREKKESFPLTVTSAQKNPTAFYLCASKEKRTNTGELFFGEGSRLTVL.

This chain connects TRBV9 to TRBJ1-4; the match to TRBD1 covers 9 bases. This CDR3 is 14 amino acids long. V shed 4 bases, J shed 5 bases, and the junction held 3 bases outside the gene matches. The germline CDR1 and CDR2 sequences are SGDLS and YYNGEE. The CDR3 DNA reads TGTGCCAGCAGCCTTGGACAGGGGAATGAAAAACTGTTTTTT. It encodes CASSLGQGNEKLFF. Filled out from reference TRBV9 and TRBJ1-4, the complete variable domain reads DSGVTQTPKHLITATGQRVTLRCSPRSGDLSVYWYQQSLDQGLQFLIQYYNGEERAKGNILERFSAQQFPDLHSELNLSSLELGDSALYFCASSLGQGNEKLFFGSGTQLSVL.

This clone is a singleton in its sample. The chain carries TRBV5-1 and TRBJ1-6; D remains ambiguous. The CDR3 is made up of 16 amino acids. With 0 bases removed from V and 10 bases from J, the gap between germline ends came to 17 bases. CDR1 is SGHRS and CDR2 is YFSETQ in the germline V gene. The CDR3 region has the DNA TGCGCCAGCAGCTTGGAAGGTGGAGGCCCACGATCACCCCTCCACTTT. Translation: CASSLEGGGPRSPLHF.

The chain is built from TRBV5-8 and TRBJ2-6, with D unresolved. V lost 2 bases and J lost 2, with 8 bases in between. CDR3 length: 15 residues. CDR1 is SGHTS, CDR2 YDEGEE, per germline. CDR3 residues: CASSFRWAGANVLTF. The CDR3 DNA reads TGTGCCAGCAGCTTTCGTTGGGCTGGGGCCAACGTCCTGACTTTC.

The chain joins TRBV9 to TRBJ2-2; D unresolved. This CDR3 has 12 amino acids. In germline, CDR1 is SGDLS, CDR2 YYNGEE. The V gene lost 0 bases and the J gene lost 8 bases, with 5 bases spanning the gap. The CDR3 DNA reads TGTGCCAGCAGCGTAGGTGTAGGGGAGCTGTTTTTT. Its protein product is CASSVGVGELFF.

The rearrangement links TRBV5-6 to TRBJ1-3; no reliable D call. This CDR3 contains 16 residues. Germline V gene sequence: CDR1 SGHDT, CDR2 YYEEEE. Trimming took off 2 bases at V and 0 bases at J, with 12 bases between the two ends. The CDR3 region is CASSFRSLNSGNTIYF. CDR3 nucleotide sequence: TGTGCCAGCAGCTTTCGGTCTTTGAACTCTGGAAACACCATATATTTT.

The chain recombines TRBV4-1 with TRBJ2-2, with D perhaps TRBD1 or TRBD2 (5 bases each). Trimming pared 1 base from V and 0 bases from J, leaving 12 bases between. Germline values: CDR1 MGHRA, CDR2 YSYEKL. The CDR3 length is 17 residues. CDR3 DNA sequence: TGCGCCAGCAGCCAAGTTTTTCTGGGGGCGAACACCGGGGAGCTGTTTTTT. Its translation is CASSQVFLGANTGELFF.

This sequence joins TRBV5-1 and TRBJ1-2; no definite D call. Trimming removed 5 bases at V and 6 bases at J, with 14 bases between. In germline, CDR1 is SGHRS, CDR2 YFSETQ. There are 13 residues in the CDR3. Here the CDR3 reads CASRQSQLDGYTF. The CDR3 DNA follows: TGCGCCAGCAGGCAAAGCCAACTGGATGGCTACACCTTC.

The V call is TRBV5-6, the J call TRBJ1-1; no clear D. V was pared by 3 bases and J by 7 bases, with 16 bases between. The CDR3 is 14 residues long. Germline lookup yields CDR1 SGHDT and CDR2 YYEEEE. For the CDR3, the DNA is TGTGCCAGCAGCTCAACTGGCCGGGATAGTGAAGCTTTCTTT. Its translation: CASSSTGRDSEAFF.

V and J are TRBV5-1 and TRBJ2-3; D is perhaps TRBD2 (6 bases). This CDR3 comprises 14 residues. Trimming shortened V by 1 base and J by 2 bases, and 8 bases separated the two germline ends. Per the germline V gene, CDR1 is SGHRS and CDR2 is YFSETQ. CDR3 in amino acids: CASSLTSTTDTQYF. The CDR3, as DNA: TGCGCCAGCAGCTTGACTAGCACCACAGATACGCAGTATTTT.

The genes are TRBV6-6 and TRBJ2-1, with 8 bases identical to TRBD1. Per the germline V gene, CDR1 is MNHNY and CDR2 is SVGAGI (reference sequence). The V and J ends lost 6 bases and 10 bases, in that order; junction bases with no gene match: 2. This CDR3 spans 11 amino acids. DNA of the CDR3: TGTGCCAGCAGGGACAGGGCCGAGCAGTTCTTC. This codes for CASRDRAEQFF.

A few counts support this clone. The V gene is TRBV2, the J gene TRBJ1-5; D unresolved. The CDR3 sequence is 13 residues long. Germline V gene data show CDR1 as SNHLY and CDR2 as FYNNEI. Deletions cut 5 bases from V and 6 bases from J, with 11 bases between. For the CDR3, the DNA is TGTGCCAGCAGTTGGGAGCGGGGTCAGCCCCAGCATTTT. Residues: CASSWERGQPQHF.

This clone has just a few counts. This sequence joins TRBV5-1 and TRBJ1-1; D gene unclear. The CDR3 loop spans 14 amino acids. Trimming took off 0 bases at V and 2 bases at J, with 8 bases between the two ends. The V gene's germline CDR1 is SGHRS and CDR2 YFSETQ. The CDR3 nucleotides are TGCGCCAGCAGCTTGGTTTCAGCCAACACTGAAGCTTTCTTT. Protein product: CASSLVSANTEAFF.

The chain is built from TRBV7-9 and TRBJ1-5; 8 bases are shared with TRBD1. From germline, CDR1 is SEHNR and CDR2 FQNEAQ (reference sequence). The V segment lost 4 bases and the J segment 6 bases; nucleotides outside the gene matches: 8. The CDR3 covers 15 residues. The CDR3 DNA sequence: TGTGCCAGCAGCTCCCAGGACAGGGAAGGTCAGCCCCAGCATTTT. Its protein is CASSSQDREGQPQHF.

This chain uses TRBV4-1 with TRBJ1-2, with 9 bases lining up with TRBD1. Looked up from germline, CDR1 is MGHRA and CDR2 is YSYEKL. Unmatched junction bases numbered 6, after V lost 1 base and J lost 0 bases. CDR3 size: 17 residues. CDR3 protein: CASSQAFGTGTNYGYTF. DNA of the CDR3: TGCGCCAGCAGCCAAGCTTTCGGGACAGGGACTAACTATGGCTACACCTTC.

The CDR3 coding sequence is TGTGCCAGCAGCTTCGGGGGCTCCTACGAGCAGTACTTC. Protein: CASSFGGSYEQYF. The chain employs TRBV5-4 and TRBJ2-7, with D possibly matching TRBD2 (6 bases). The CDR3 length is 13 residues. V was shortened by 2 bases and J by 0 bases, with 6 bases between the two germline ends. The germline gives CDR1 SGHNT, CDR2 YYREEE (reference sequence).

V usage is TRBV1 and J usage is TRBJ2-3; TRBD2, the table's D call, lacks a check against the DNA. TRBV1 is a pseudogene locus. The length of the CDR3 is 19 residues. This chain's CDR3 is CTSSQDRGPSGPSTDTQYF. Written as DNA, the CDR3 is TGCACCAGCAGCCAAGATCGTGGGCCTAGCGGTCCTAGCACAGATACGCAGTATTTT.

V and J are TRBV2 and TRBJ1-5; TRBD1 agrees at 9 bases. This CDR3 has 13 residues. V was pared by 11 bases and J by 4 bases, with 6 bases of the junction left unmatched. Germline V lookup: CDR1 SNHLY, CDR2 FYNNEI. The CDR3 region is CAQWGQGNQPQHF. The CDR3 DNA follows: TGTGCCCAGTGGGGACAGGGAAATCAGCCCCAGCATTTT.

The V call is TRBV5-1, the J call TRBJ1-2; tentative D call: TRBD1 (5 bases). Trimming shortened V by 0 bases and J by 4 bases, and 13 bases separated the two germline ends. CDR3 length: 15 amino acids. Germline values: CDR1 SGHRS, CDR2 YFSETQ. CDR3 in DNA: TGCGCCAGCAGCTTGGCAGCAGGGTTGGGCTATGGCTACACCTTC. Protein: CASSLAAGLGYGYTF.

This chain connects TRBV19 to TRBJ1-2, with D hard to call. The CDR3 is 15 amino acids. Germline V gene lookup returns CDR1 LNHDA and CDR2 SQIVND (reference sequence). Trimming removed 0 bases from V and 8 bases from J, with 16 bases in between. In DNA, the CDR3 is TGTGCCAGTAGTATAGATCTATTGGGATCCGACGGCTACACCTTC. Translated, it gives CASSIDLLGSDGYTF.

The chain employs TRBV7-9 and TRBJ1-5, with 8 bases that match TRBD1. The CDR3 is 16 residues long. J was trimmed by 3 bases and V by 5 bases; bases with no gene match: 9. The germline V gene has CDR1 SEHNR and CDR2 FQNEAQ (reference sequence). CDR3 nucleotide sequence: TGTGCCAGCAGCCCTACCGGGACAGGCTACAATCAGCCCCAGCATTTT. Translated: CASSPTGTGYNQPQHF. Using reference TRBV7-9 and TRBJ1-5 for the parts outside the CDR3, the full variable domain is DTGVSQNPRHKITKRGQNVTFRCDPISEHNRLYWYRQTLGQGPEFLTYFQNEAQLEKSRLLSDRFSAERPKGSFSTLEIQRTEQGDSAMYLCASSPTGTGYNQPQHFGDGTRLSIL.